The next 27 T cell receptor beta chains were all read from a single sample in a study of T-cell reconstitution after alpha-beta-depleted transplantation in children. Construction of the TCRbeta library involved unique molecular identifiers. TCRdb passed the PCR reads through MiXCR, listing each CDR3 protein once. The table records about 610,000 distinct CDR3 sequences, over 20% of them present only once. Sample: PBMCs, taken before TCRalphabeta/CD19-depleted stem cell transplant. All receptors come from a boy in the first two years of life with Wiskott-Aldrich syndrome, due to receive a stem cell transplant.

This clonotype was found a few times. The chain links TRBV2 to TRBJ2-5; 7 bases agree with TRBD1. Germline-derived CDR1 and CDR2 are SNHLY and FYNNEI. V dropped 7 bases and J dropped 0; count of bases not matched to a gene: 5. The CDR3 extends over 14 amino acids. In DNA form, the CDR3 reads TGTGCCAGCACCTCACAGGGGTACCAAGAGACCCAGTACTTC. It is translated as CASTSQGYQETQYF.

This clonotype occurred a few times. The chain employs TRBV20-1 and TRBJ1-2; maybe TRBD1 (6 bases). CDR3 size: 13 residues. V lost 2 bases and J lost 3, with 10 bases in between. Germline assignment: CDR1 DFQATT and CDR2 SNEGSKA (reference sequence). CDR3 nucleotides: TGCAGTGCTAGATCAGGGGAGGACTATGGCTACACCTTC. Encoded protein: CSARSGEDYGYTF.

This clonotype turned up a few times. Here the CDR3 DNA reads TGCAGTGCTAGGAGGCCGTGGGAGACCCAGTACTTC. This encodes CSARRPWETQYF. The rearrangement links TRBV20-1 to TRBJ2-5; unclear D gene. The germline V gene has CDR1 DFQATT and CDR2 SNEGSKA (reference sequence). The CDR3 has 12 amino acids. Trimming removed 3 bases at V and 5 bases at J, with 10 bases between.

The chain recombines TRBV29-1 with TRBJ1-1; D not resolved. With 7 bases removed from V and 2 bases from J, the gap between germline ends came to 23 bases. Germline CDR1 is SQVTM and CDR2 is ANQGSEA. The CDR3 is 16 residues long. CDR3 nucleotide sequence: TGCAGCGCCACTTCGAGACCGACGCTGATTAACACTGAAGCTTTCTTT. This gives the protein CSATSRPTLINTEAFF.

This clonotype was seen at least ten times. The chain employs TRBV5-1 and TRBJ2-2; D may be TRBD2 (6 bases). The germline V gene encodes CDR1 SGHRS and CDR2 YFSETQ. The CDR3 totals 15 residues. V was shortened by 1 base and J by 4 bases, with 11 bases between the two germline ends. CDR3 in DNA: TGCGCCAGCAGCTTGAGGCAGGGAGGCACCGGGGAGCTGTTTTTT. It encodes CASSLRQGGTGELFF.

The chain has TRBV4-2 and TRBJ2-7; 8 bases line up with TRBD1. The CDR3 length is 16 residues. Germline assignment: CDR1 LGHNA and CDR2 YNFKEQ. Unmatched junction bases numbered 8, after V lost 3 bases and J lost 1 base. The DNA of the CDR3 is TGTGCCAGCAGCCACCTGGACAGGGCCCCTTCCTACGAGCAGTACTTC. This encodes CASSHLDRAPSYEQYF.

V is TRBV5-1 and J is TRBJ1-2; D gene ambiguous. Germline CDR1 reads SGHRS; CDR2 reads YFSETQ. The CDR3 has 14 residues. V was clipped by 4 bases and J by 4 bases, with 14 bases between them. CDR3 region: CASSLGRGGYGYTF. The CDR3 DNA is TGCGCCAGCAGCCTCGGACGAGGCGGCTATGGCTACACCTTC.

This chain links TRBV5-1 with TRBJ1-6; D remains unclear. The CDR3 runs 15 residues. The germline gives CDR1 SGHRS, CDR2 YFSETQ. V was clipped by 5 bases and J by 3 bases, with 12 bases between them. The CDR3: CASSFRGDYNSPLHF. The CDR3 region has the DNA TGCGCCAGCAGTTTTCGGGGAGACTATAATTCACCCCTCCACTTT.

This chain connects TRBV20-1 to TRBJ1-5; TRBD1 matches 11 bases. This CDR3 comprises 16 residues. V lost 2 bases to trimming and J lost 4 bases; unmatched junction nucleotides: 7. Per germline, CDR1 DFQATT and CDR2 SNEGSKA (reference sequence). Written as DNA, the CDR3 is TGCAGTGCTAGACGGACAGGGGGCTTGTCGAATCAGCCCCAGCATTTT. It is translated as CSARRTGGLSNQPQHF.

The CDR3 DNA reads as TGTGCCAGCAGTTTCAGGCTCGTCTCCTACAATGAGCAGTTCTTC. The encoded protein is CASSFRLVSYNEQFF. The V and J genes are TRBV12-3 or TRBV12-4 and TRBJ2-1; D is uncertain. Trimming left V 3 bases short and J 0 bases short, with 9 bases between. The CDR3 extends over 15 amino acids.

This clonotype was seen a handful of times. The chain recombines TRBV27 with TRBJ2-5, with TRBD1 matching over 7 bases. This CDR3 is 16 amino acids long. J gave up 5 bases and V 4 bases, and 13 bases lay outside the gene matches. CDR1 is MNHEY and CDR2 is SMNVEV in the germline V gene (reference sequence). The CDR3 nucleotides are TGTGCCAGCAGTTATAACAGGGGAAGTCTATGGGAGACCCAGTACTTC. This translates into CASSYNRGSLWETQYF.

This chain uses TRBV5-1 with TRBJ2-7; 13 bases fit TRBD2. Germline V gene data show CDR1 as SGHRS and CDR2 as YFSETQ. V was pared by 1 base and J by 5 bases, with 3 bases of the junction left unmatched. There are 15 residues in the CDR3. CDR3 loop: CASSLRTSGSDEQYF. CDR3 in DNA: TGCGCCAGCAGCTTGAGGACTAGCGGGAGCGACGAGCAGTACTTC.

The chain links TRBV20-1 to TRBJ2-3; the match to TRBD2 covers 8 bases. CDR1 and CDR2 (germline): DFQATT, SNEGSKA (reference sequence). The CDR3 contains 12 residues. The CDR3 protein is CSAEREGDTQYF. CDR3 coding DNA: TGCAGCGCTGAACGGGAGGGAGATACGCAGTATTTT.

This chain links TRBV4-2 with TRBJ2-1; TRBD2 aligns across 16 bases. CDR3 size: 15 residues. CDR1 LGHNA and CDR2 YNFKEQ come from the germline V gene. J gave up 10 bases and V 1 base, and 1 base lay outside the gene matches. The CDR3 nucleotides read TGTGCCAGCAGCCAAGCGGGACTAGCGGGAGGGGAGCAGTTCTTC. It translates to CASSQAGLAGGEQFF.

This clonotype was picked up a small number of times. The rearrangement links TRBV5-1 to TRBJ1-1, with D unresolved. Per germline, CDR1 SGHRS and CDR2 YFSETQ. This CDR3 is 11 amino acids long. Trimming removed 5 bases from V and 4 bases from J, with 6 bases in between. The CDR3, as DNA: TGCGCCAGCAGGGATGGCACTGAAGCTTTCTTT. Translated: CASRDGTEAFF.

The chain joins TRBV12-3 or TRBV12-4 to TRBJ2-3, with 7 positions matching TRBD1. The CDR3 runs 15 residues. The V gene end was trimmed by 5 bases and the J gene end by 2 bases; junction bases not matched to a gene: 7. The CDR3 sequence is CASSPTGQFTDTQYF. CDR3 nucleotides: TGTGCCAGCAGTCCGACGGGACAGTTCACAGATACGCAGTATTTT.

This sequence joins TRBV27 and TRBJ2-1, with D hard to call. Germline lookup yields CDR1 MNHEY and CDR2 SMNVEV (reference sequence). CDR3 size: 16 residues. V dropped 2 bases and J dropped 6 bases, with 17 bases sitting between them. The CDR3 is CASSLRLPPVGNEQFF. CDR3 sequence (DNA): TGTGCCAGCAGTTTACGTCTGCCGCCTGTGGGCAATGAGCAGTTCTTC.

This clonotype turned up a few times. The V call is TRBV28, the J call TRBJ1-2; D unclear. Germline CDR1 is MDHEN and CDR2 is SYDVKM. V gave up 8 bases and J gave up 4 bases, with 8 bases separating them. The CDR3 consists of 11 residues. CDR3 in amino acids: CASSNRYGYTF. For the CDR3, the DNA is TGTGCCAGCTCTAACCGCTATGGCTACACCTTC.

This clonotype was recorded a few times. J is TRBJ2-1 and V is TRBV24-1, with D possibly being TRBD1 (6 bases). The CDR3 runs to 14 residues. Germline V gene sequence: CDR1 KGHDR, CDR2 SFDVKD. The germline V and J ends were trimmed by 5 bases and 4 bases, with 11 bases remaining between them. As DNA, the CDR3 is TGTGCCACCAGTGCGGCGACAGGTTACAATGAGCAGTTCTTC. Residues: CATSAATGYNEQFF.

A few counts support this clonotype. The CDR3 spells CSASIRLAGSAEQYF. Written as DNA, the CDR3 is TGCAGTGCTAGTATTCGACTAGCGGGATCCGCCGAGCAGTACTTC. The chain is built from TRBV20-1 and TRBJ2-7, with 11 bases identical to TRBD2. With V trimmed by 3 bases and J by 6 bases, 10 bases remained unmatched. The germline V gene has CDR1 DFQATT and CDR2 SNEGSKA (reference sequence). CDR3 length equals 15 residues.

This clonotype was detected only a few times. This chain uses TRBV20-1 with TRBJ1-2; D unresolved. Germline CDR1 reads DFQATT; CDR2 reads SNEGSKA (reference sequence). The CDR3 runs 13 residues. In DNA form, the CDR3 reads TGCAGGGTGCTCAATCGAGCTAACTATGGCTACACCTTC. Translation gives CRVLNRANYGYTF.

This sequence joins TRBV5-1 and TRBJ2-2, with D tentatively TRBD2 (6 bases). V lost 4 bases to trimming and J lost 6 bases, with 10 bases between them. CDR1 is SGHRS, CDR2 YFSETQ, per germline. CDR3 length: 13 amino acids. CDR3 sequence (DNA): TGCGCCAGCAGCATGACTAGTTCCGGGGAGCTGTTTTTT. It yields the protein CASSMTSSGELFF.

This clonotype was observed a handful of times. This rearrangement joins TRBV5-1 to TRBJ2-3, with 10 nucleotides matching TRBD1. V trimming: 1 base; J trimming: 4 bases; junction bases outside the gene matches: 3. Germline V gene sequence: CDR1 SGHRS, CDR2 YFSETQ. This CDR3 is 15 amino acids long. The CDR3 DNA sequence: TGCGCCAGCAGCTTGCAGACAGGGGGCGCAGATACGCAGTATTTT. Protein sequence: CASSLQTGGADTQYF.

The rearrangement uses TRBV10-3 and TRBJ2-2; weak D call: TRBD1 (5 bases). The ends were cut back, 3 bases at V and 4 bases at J, with 6 bases in the middle. The CDR3 runs to 13 residues. CDR1 is ENHRY and CDR2 is SYGVKD in the germline V gene. CDR3 amino acids: CAISERGTGELFF. The CDR3 coding sequence is TGTGCCATCAGTGAAAGGGGCACCGGGGAGCTGTTTTTT.

This clonotype was detected many times. The chain couples TRBV6-5 to TRBJ2-1; TRBD2 aligns across 8 bases. V gave up 7 bases and J gave up 7 bases; unmatched junction bases: 9. Looked up from germline, CDR1 is MNHEY and CDR2 is SVGAGI. The CDR3 spans 14 residues. CDR3 region: CASTTGTSWNEQFF. The DNA for the CDR3 is TGTGCCAGCACCACCGGGACTAGTTGGAATGAGCAGTTCTTC.

The gene calls are TRBV28 and TRBJ2-5; 7 nucleotides align to TRBD1. Germline V gene sequence: CDR1 MDHEN, CDR2 SYDVKM. CDR3 size: 14 residues. J lost 1 base, V lost 7 bases, and 6 bases had no gene match. For the CDR3, the DNA is TGTGCCAGCACCGAAGGGGGCATCCAAGAGACCCAGTACTTC. It translates to CASTEGGIQETQYF.

The chain recombines TRBV7-2 with TRBJ2-1; TRBD2 matches 8 bases. The length of the CDR3 is 16 residues. Trimming cost V 4 bases and J 12 bases; bases outside gene matches: 17. Germline CDR1 reads SGHTA; CDR2 reads FQGNSA. The CDR3 is CASSSEGLASRRGQFF. CDR3 sequence (DNA): TGTGCCAGCAGCTCGGAAGGACTAGCTTCTCGGAGGGGGCAGTTCTTC.